This entry features one T cell receptor beta chain sequence. Clones were read by immunoSEQ multiplex PCR, and TCRdb kept only the in-frame ones, dropping some. The profile shows 70,000 to 95,000 clones, 75% to 95% of them singletons. This specimen comes from a study of T cell responses to AZD1222 COVID-19 vaccine. Sample: peripheral blood, taken 28 days after the second AZD1222 dose. This sequence was found in an adult who received the AZD1222 COVID-19 vaccine.

This chain's CDR3 is CASSLSGGNSPLHF. CDR3 coding DNA: TGTGCCAGCAGTTTATCAGGGGGCAATTCACCCCTCCACTTT. The chain is built from TRBV27 and TRBJ1-6; 7 bases are shared with TRBD1. J gave up 7 bases and V 0 bases, and 0 bases lay outside the gene matches. Germline V gives CDR1 MNHEY, CDR2 SMNVEV (reference sequence). The CDR3 is made up of 14 amino acids.